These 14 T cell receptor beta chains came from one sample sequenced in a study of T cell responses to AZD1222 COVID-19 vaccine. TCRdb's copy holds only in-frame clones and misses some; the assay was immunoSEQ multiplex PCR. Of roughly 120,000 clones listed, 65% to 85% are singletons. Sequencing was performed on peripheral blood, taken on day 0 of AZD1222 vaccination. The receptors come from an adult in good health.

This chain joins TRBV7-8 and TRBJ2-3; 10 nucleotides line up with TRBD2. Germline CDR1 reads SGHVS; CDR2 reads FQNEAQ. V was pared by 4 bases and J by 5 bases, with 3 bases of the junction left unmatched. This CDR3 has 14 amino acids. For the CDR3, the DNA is TGTGCCAGCAGCTCCCGGACTAGCGGAGATACGCAGTATTTT. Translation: CASSSRTSGDTQYF.

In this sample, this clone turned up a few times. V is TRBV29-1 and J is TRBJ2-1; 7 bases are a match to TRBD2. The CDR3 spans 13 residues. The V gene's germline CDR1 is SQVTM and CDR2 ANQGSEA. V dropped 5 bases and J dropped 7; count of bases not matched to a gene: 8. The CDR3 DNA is TGCAGCGTTCAAGCGGGAAATCGTAATGAGCAGTTCTTC. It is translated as CSVQAGNRNEQFF.

The CDR3 bases are TGTGCCAGCGGCAGAAACCAGTACAATGAGCAGTTCTTC. Amino acids: CASGRNQYNEQFF. This sequence joins TRBV9 and TRBJ2-1; D uncertain. The V gene's germline CDR1 is SGDLS and CDR2 YYNGEE. This CDR3 has 13 amino acids. Deletions cut 7 bases from V and 4 bases from J, with 12 bases between.

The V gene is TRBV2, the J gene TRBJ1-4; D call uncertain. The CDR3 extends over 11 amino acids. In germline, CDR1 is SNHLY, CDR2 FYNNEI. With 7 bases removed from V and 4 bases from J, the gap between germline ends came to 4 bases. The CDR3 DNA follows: TGTGCCAGCACCCTTAATGAAAAACTGTTTTTT. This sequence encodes CASTLNEKLFF.

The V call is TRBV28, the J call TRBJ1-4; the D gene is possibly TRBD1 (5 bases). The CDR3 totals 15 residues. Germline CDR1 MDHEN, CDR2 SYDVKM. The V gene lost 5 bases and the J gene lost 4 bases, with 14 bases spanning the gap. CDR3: CASSARGVLNEKLFF. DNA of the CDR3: TGTGCCAGCAGTGCGAGGGGAGTGCTTAATGAAAAACTGTTTTTT.

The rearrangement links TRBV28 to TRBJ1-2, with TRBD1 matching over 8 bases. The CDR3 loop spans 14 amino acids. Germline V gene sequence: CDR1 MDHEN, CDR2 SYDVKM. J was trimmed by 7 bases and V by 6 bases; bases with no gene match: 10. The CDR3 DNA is TGTGCCAGCAGCCCTCCGGGACAGGTTCTTGGCTACACCTTC. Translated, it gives CASSPPGQVLGYTF.

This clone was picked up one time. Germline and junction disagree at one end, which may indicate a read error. CDR3 nucleotides: TGTGCCAGCAGCTTAGACGGGACACCCATTTTC. This translates into CASSLDGTPIF. The chain recombines TRBV7-9 with TRBJ1-4; tentative D call: TRBD1 (6 bases). CDR3 length: 11 amino acids. In germline, CDR1 is SEHNR, CDR2 FQNEAQ (reference sequence).

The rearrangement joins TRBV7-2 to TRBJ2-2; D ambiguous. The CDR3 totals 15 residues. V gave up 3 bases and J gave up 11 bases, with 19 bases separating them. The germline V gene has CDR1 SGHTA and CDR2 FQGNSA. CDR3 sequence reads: CASSFNGVGNGELFF. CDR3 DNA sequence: TGTGCCAGCAGCTTTAATGGAGTGGGGAACGGAGAGCTGTTTTTT.

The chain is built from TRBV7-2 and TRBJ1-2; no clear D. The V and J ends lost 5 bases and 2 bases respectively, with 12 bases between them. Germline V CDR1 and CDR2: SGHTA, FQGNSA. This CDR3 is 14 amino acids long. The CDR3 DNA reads TGTGCCAGCAGCCCCGAGGGCTCCAACTATGGCTACACCTTC. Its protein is CASSPEGSNYGYTF.

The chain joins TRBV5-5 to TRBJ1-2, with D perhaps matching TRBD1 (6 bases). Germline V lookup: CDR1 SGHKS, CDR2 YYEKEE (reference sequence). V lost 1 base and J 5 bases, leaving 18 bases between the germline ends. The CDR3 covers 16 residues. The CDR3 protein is CASSLRVGGATYGYTF. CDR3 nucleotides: TGTGCCAGCAGCTTGAGGGTGGGGGGCGCGACATATGGCTACACCTTC. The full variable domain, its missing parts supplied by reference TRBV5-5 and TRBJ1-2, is DAGVTQSPTHLIKTRGQQVTLRCSPISGHKSVSWYQQVLGQGPQFIFQYYEKEERGRGNFPDRFSARQFPNYSSELNVNALLLGDSALYLCASSLRVGGATYGYTFGSGTRLTVV.

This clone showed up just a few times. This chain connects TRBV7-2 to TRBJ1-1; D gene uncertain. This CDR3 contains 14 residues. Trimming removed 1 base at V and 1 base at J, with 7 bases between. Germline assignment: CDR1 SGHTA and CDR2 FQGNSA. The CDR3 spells CASSLGWGNTEAFF. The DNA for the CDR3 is TGTGCCAGCAGCTTAGGCTGGGGGAACACTGAAGCTTTCTTT.

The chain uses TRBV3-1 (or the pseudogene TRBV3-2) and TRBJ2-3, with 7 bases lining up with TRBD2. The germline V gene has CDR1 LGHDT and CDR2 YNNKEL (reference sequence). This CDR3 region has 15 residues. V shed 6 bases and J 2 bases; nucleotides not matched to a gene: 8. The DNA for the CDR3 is TGTGCCAGCAGTTACGGGACTACCAACACAGATACGCAGTATTTT. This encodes CASSYGTTNTDTQYF.

CDR3 region: CASSQDRGQGYTF. The CDR3, as DNA: TGTGCCAGCAGCCAGGACAGGGGGCAGGGCTACACCTTC. V gene TRBV7-2 combines with J gene TRBJ1-2, with 11 bases fitting TRBD1. Germline assignment: CDR1 SGHTA and CDR2 FQGNSA. Unmatched junction bases numbered 4, after V lost 5 bases and J lost 8 bases. CDR3 size: 13 residues. The whole variable domain, filled in from reference TRBV7-2 and TRBJ1-2, reads GAGVSQSPSNKVTEKGKDVELRCDPISGHTALYWYRQSLGQGLEFLIYFQGNSAPDKSGLPSDRFSAERTGGSVSTLTIQRTQQEDSAVYLCASSQDRGQGYTFGSGTRLTVV.

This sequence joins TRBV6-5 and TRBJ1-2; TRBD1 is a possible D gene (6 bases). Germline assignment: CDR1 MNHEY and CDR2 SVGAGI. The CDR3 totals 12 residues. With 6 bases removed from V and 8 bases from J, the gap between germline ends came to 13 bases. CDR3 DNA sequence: TGTGCCAGCAGCGCACAGGGTTGGGGCTACACCTTC. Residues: CASSAQGWGYTF.